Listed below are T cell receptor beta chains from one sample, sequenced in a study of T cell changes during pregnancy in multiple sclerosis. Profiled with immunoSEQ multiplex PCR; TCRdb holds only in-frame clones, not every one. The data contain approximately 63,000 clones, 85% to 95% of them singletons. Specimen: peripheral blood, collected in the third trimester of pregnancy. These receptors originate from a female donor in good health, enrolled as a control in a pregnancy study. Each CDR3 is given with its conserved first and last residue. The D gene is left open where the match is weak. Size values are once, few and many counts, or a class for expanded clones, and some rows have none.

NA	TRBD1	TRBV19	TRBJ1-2	TGTGCCAGCGATCCCGGACAGGGCAAAGGCTACACCTTC	CASDPGQGKGYTF
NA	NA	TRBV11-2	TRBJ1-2	TGTGCCAGCAGCTTAGTGGGGGGGCTCTATGGCTACACCTTC	CASSLVGGLYGYTF
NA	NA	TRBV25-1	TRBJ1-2	TGTGCCAGCAGTGAACCGACTGGAACCGCTCGGGTTGATGGCTACACCTTC	CASSEPTGTARVDGYTF
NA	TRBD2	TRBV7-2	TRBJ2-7	TGTGCCAGCAGACTAGCGGGATCCTACGAGCAGTACTTC	CASRLAGSYEQYF
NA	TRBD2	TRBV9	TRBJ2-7	TGTGCCAGCGGGGGTGGGGGGGCCTACGAGCAGTACTTC	CASGGGGAYEQYF
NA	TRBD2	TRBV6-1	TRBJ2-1	TGTGCCAGCAGTGGTGCGTTCGTAGCGGGGATGGATGAGCAGTTCTTC	CASSGAFVAGMDEQFF
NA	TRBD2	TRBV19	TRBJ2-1	TGTGCCAGTAGTAGGGGCGGGGGGGCTTACAATGAGCAGTTCTTC	CASSRGGGAYNEQFF
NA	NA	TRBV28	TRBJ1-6	TGTGCCAGCAGTCCCCGGGGGGGGCTTTCCGTTAATTCACCCCTCCACTTT	CASSPRGGLSVNSPLHF
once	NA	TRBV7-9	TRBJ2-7	TGTGCCAGCACCATTAGCGGCCGTCCTTTCAAGTACGAGCAGTACTTC	CASTISGRPFKYEQYF
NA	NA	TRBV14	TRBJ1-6	TGTGCCAGCAGCCCTCTAACAGGGAAAAATTCACCCCTCCACTTT	CASSPLTGKNSPLHF
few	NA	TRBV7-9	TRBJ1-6	TGTGCCAGCAGCCCAGACGGGAATTCACCCCTCCACTTT	CASSPDGNSPLHF
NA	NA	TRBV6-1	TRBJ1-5	TGTGCCAGCAGCGAAAACAAGAATCAGCCCCAGCATTTT	CASSENKNQPQHF
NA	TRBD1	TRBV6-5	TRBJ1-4	TGTGCCAGCAGAACAGGGGGTTCTAATGAAAAACTGTTTTTT	CASRTGGSNEKLFF
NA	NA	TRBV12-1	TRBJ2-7	TGTGCCAGCAGCCTTAGGACTAGCGGATTTCTACCCTACGAGCAGTACTTC	CASSLRTSGFLPYEQYF
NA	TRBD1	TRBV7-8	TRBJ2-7	TGTGCCAGCAACCGACAGGGGTGGTCCTACGAGCAGTACTTC	CASNRQGWSYEQYF
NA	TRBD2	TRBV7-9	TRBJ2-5	TGTGCCAGCAGTGGACTAGCGGGGGTAGAGACCCAGTACTTC	CASSGLAGVETQYF
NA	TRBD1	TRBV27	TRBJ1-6	TGTGCCAGCAGCGTCTTAAAGGGACAGGGTAATTCACCCCTCCACTTT	CASSVLKGQGNSPLHF
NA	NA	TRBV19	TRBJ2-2	TGTGCCAGTAGCACCGGGGTGACCGGGGAGCTGTTTTTT	CASSTGVTGELFF
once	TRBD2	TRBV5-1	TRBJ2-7	TGCGCCAGCAGCCCTAGCTATAGCGGGTACTCCTACGAGCAGTACTTC	CASSPSYSGYSYEQYF
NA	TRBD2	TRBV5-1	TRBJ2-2	TGCGCCAGCACTCCGGGAGCGGGGTCGACCGGGGAGCTGTTTTTT	CASTPGAGSTGELFF
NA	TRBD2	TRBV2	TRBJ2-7	TGTGCCAGCAGTGATGCCGTGACTAGCGGTTACTACGAGCAGCACTTC	CASSDAVTSGYYEQHF
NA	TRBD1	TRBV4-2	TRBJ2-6	TGTGCCAGCAGCCGAGCAACCCACCGGGACAGGGGCGCTTCTGGGGCCAACGTCCTGACTTTC	CASSRATHRDRGASGANVLTF
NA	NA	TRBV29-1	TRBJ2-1	TGCAGCGTGGGGGGGGCCTTTGGGAATGAGCAGTTCTTC	CSVGGAFGNEQFF
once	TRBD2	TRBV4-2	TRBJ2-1	TGTGCCAGCAGCCAAGGCGTCGGGAGGGCCTCAGGGAATGAGCAGTTCTTC	CASSQGVGRASGNEQFF
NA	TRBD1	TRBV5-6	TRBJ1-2	TGTGCCAGCAGCTTGGCAGGGGGGTATGGCTACACCTTC	CASSLAGGYGYTF
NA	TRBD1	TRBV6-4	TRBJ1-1	TGTGCCAGCAGACGGGACAGGGGAGCTGAAGCTTTCTTT	CASRRDRGAEAFF
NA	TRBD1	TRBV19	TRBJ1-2	TGTGCCAGTACCCCCACGAGGGGGCCCGGAACGAATGGCTACACCTTC	CASTPTRGPGTNGYTF
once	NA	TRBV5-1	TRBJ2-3	TGCGCCAGCAGCGGAGGGTCCTTAGCAGATACGCAGTATTTT	CASSGGSLADTQYF
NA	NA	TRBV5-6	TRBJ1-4	TGTGCCAGCAGCGGACAGACAACTAATGAAAAACTGTTTTTT	CASSGQTTNEKLFF
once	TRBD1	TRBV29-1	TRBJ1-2	TGCAGCGTTGGGACAGGGGGCGCGGAGGGCTACACCTTC	CSVGTGGAEGYTF
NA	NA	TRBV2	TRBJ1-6	TGTGCCAGCCAGCGAATCTCCTATAATTCACCCCTCCACTTT	CASQRISYNSPLHF
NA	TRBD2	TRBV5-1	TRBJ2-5	TGCGCCAGCAGCTTGTGGGGTAGCGGGGACGAAGAGACCCAGTACTTC	CASSLWGSGDEETQYF
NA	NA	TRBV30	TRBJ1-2	TGTGCCTGGAGTGCCGGGTCCTCTCTTAACTATGGCTACACCTTC	CAWSAGSSLNYGYTF
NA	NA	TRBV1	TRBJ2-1	TGCACCAGCAGCCGCCTTCCAATGCGGGGGAGGTACAATGAGCAGTTCTTC	CTSSRLPMRGRYNEQFF
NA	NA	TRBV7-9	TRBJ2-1	TGTGCCAGCAGCCCACCGGGGGCGGGAGCGAGTTTTATTGGACTCTTC	CASSPPGAGASFIGLF
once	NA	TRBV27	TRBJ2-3	TGTGCCAGCAGTTTAGCGCCGGGGGGCGGCGCAGATACGCAGTATTTT	CASSLAPGGGADTQYF
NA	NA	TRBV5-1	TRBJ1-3	TGCGCCAGCAGCCCAGGACAGCCGGCGGGAAACACCATATATTTT	CASSPGQPAGNTIYF
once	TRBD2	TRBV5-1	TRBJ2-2	TGCGCCAGCAGCCCGCCGACTAGCGGGACCGGGGAGCTGTTTTTT	CASSPPTSGTGELFF
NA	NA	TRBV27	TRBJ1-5	TGTGCCAGCAGTTTGGCGGGGGGCTCGGGTCAGCCCCAGCATTTT	CASSLAGGSGQPQHF
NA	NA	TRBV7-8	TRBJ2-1	TGTGCCAGCAGTTTTTTCCCGCGACTAGACAATGAGCAGTTCTTC	CASSFFPRLDNEQFF
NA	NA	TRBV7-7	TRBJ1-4	TGTGCTAGCAGCTTAGATGGCAGTGTTAATGAAAAACTGTTTTTT	CASSLDGSVNEKLFF
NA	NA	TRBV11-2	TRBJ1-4	TGTGCCAGCAGTCAAACGGGGGAAAAACTGTTTTTT	CASSQTGEKLFF
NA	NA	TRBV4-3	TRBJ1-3	TGCGCCAGCAGCCAAGTTGGGGGAGGACGCTCTGGAAACACCATATATTTT	CASSQVGGGRSGNTIYF
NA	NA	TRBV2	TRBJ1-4	TGTGCCAGCACGGGGGGAGATAATGAAAAACTGTTTTTT	CASTGGDNEKLFF
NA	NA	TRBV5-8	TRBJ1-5	TGTGCCAGCAGCTTAATAACAGGGAAAAGCAATCAGCCCCAGCATTTT	CASSLITGKSNQPQHF
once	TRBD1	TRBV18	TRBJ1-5	TGTGCCAGCTCACCGACAGGGGGCTTAGGCAATCAGCCCCAGCATTTT	CASSPTGGLGNQPQHF
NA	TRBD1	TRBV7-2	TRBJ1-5	TGTGCCAGCAGGCAAACCACAGGGGGAACCCAGCATTTT	CASRQTTGGTQHF